The TCR beta chain described here comes from a study of cytomegalovirus exposure and HLA in healthy donors. Study-level points and caveats: Prediction of most subjects' HLA-A and HLA-B alleles by TCR beta sequences was reportedly accurate. Listed as cytomegalovirus-associated were about 160 TCR beta chains.

With 60 Vbeta and 13 Jbeta primers, the PCR was carried out. The protocol was immunoSEQ multiplex PCR, while the TCRdb copy is restricted to in-frame clones and leaves out a portion. This table has about 100,000 clones, about 80% appearing once. Per the germline V gene, CDR1 is MDHEN and CDR2 is SYDVKM. The V gene end was trimmed by 5 bases and the J gene end by 6 bases; junction bases not matched to a gene: 12. CDR3 length: 16 amino acids. Details on this clone: Antigen specificity is unknown.

The sequencing input was PBMCs. V gene TRBV28 combines with J gene TRBJ2-7; 11 bases agree with TRBD2. This clonotype was obtained from a man in his forties or fifties in good health and CMV-seronegative. As DNA, the CDR3 is TGTGCCAGCAGTCTCTGGAAAGGACTAGCGGGTTCCGAGCAGTACGTC. Amino acids: CASSLWKGLAGSEQYV.